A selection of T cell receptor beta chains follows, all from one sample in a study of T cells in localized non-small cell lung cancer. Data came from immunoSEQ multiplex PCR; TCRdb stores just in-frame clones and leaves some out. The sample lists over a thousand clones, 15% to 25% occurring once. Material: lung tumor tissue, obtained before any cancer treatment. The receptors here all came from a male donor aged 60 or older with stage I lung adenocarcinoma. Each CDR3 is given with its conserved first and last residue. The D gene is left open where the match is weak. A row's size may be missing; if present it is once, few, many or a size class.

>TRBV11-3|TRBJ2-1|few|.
TGTGCCAGCAGCTTAGTACTGGGGTACAATGAGCAGTTCTTC
CASSLVLGYNEQFF
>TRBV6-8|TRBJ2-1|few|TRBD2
TGTGCCAGCAGTTCTCCCGGGACTAGTGGTAATGAGCAGTTCTTC
CASSSPGTSGNEQFF
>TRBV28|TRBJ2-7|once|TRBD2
TGTGCCAGCCGTCCTGGCGGAGCGGGACGCTCCTACGAGCAGTACTTC
CASRPGGAGRSYEQYF
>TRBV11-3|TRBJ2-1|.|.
TGTGCCAGCAGCTTGGATACAGGGATATACGACAATGAGCAGTTCTTC
CASSLDTGIYDNEQFF
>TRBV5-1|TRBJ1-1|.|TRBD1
TGCGCCAGCAGCGGGGGGACAGGAAACACTGAAGCTTTCTTT
CASSGGTGNTEAFF
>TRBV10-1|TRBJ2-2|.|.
TGCGCCAGCAGTGAGGGGGCTAGCAGCGCGAACACCGGGGAGCTGTTTTTT
CASSEGASSANTGELFF
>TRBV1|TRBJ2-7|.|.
TGCGCCAGCAGCCAAGCAGTAACTAGCGGGAGTATCTACGAGCAGTACTTC
CASSQAVTSGSIYEQYF
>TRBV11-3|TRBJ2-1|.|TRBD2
TGTGCCAGCAGCTGGACTAGCGGGAGCTCCTACAATGAGCAGTTCTTC
CASSWTSGSSYNEQFF
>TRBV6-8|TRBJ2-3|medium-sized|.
TGTGCCAGCAGTCTCCCAAAAACAGGTCTGGGGACAGATACGCAGTATTTT
CASSLPKTGLGTDTQYF
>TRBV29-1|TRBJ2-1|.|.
TGCAGCGTTGGGAGAGCGGGTGTAAACAATGAGCAGTTCTTC
CSVGRAGVNNEQFF
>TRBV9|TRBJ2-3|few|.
TGTGCCAGCAGTGCCCGGGGGAGTACGCAGTATTTT
CASSARGSTQYF
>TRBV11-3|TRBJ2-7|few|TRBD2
TGTGCCAGCAGCTCCTCTCTAGCGGAAGCCTATGAGCAGTACTTC
CASSSSLAEAYEQYF
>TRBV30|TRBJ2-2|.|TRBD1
TGTGCCTGGAGTGTGTGGCGGACAGGGTCTTATGGGGAGCTGTTTTTT
CAWSVWRTGSYGELFF
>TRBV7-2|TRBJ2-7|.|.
TGTGCCAGCAGCTTAGGACCTAACTACGAGCAGTACTTC
CASSLGPNYEQYF